This entry lists 9 T cell receptor beta chains sequenced from one sample in a study of shared clonotypes between healthy human individuals. Profiled with immunoSEQ multiplex PCR; TCRdb holds only in-frame clones, not every one. The data contain over 2 million clones, less than 95% of them singletons. Terminally differentiated effector memory CD45RA+ cells were excluded from the naive CD8 cells, which were CD45RO-negative and positively selected for CCR7. The sample taken for sequencing was naive CD8+ T cells sorted from blood. These receptors were obtained from a man aged 18 to 29 in good health.

The J gene is TRBJ2-7, the V gene TRBV4-1; unclear D gene. Trimming shortened V by 1 base and J by 3 bases, and 13 bases separated the two germline ends. The length of the CDR3 is 15 residues. Looked up from germline, CDR1 is MGHRA and CDR2 is YSYEKL. The CDR3 DNA follows: TGCGCCAGCAGCCAAGTTTCAGGACCACTCTACGAGCAGTACTTC. As protein: CASSQVSGPLYEQYF.

The CDR3 DNA sequence: TGCGCCAGCAGCCAAGTAGCGGGGCTCTACCAAGAGACCCAGTACTTC. It is translated as CASSQVAGLYQETQYF. This chain uses TRBV4-1 with TRBJ2-5, with 8 bases lining up with TRBD2. Unmatched junction bases numbered 4, after V lost 1 base and J lost 0 bases. This CDR3 contains 16 residues. Germline lookup yields CDR1 MGHRA and CDR2 YSYEKL.

The chain couples TRBV27 to TRBJ2-3, with TRBD2 matching over 11 bases. Germline CDR1 and CDR2: MNHEY and SMNVEV (reference sequence). V lost 6 bases, J lost 1 base, and 3 bases stayed unmatched. The CDR3 is 15 amino acids. CDR3 amino acids: CASSDSGGGTDTQYF. The CDR3 nucleotides read TGTGCCAGCAGCGATAGCGGGGGGGGCACAGATACGCAGTATTTT.

The chain joins TRBV11-2 to TRBJ2-7, with a weak D call TRBD1 (5 bases). Germline assignment: CDR1 SGHAT and CDR2 FQNNGV. V dropped 5 bases and J dropped 5 bases, with 16 bases sitting between them. The CDR3 extends over 14 amino acids. CDR3 protein: CASSPPQGIHEQYF. The CDR3 nucleotides read TGTGCCAGCAGCCCGCCTCAGGGAATCCACGAGCAGTACTTC.

This chain connects TRBV25-1 to TRBJ2-7, with 8 bases identical to TRBD1. Trimming took 3 bases from V and 3 from J; bases not matched to a gene: 4. This CDR3 region has 14 residues. CDR1 and CDR2 from the germline V gene are MGHDK and SYGVNS. The CDR3 is CASSDRQGLYEQYF. CDR3 nucleotide sequence: TGTGCCAGCAGTGACCGACAGGGGCTCTACGAGCAGTACTTC.

The genes are TRBV5-5 and TRBJ2-5; D is uncertain. CDR1 is SGHKS, CDR2 YYEKEE, per germline (reference sequence). CDR3 length: 12 residues. With 0 bases removed from V and 4 bases from J, the gap between germline ends came to 4 bases. CDR3 sequence: CASSLVGETQYF. In DNA form, the CDR3 reads TGTGCCAGCAGCTTGGTTGGAGAGACCCAGTACTTC.

The chain couples TRBV19 to TRBJ2-7; D unresolved. The CDR3 is made up of 14 amino acids. V lost 4 bases, J lost 4 bases, and 14 bases lay in between. The germline gives CDR1 LNHDA, CDR2 SQIVND (reference sequence). CDR3 coding DNA: TGTGCCAGTAGTACCGCCGTGGACGATTACGAGCAGTACTTC. It encodes CASSTAVDDYEQYF.

V gene TRBV13 combines with J gene TRBJ2-7; unclear D gene. The CDR3 has 14 amino acids. With 2 bases removed from V and 3 bases from J, the gap between germline ends came to 11 bases. Looked up from germline, CDR1 is PRHDT and CDR2 is FYEKMQ (reference sequence). DNA of the CDR3: TGTGCCAGCAGCTTAAGATTAGTTAACTACGAGCAGTACTTC. This codes for CASSLRLVNYEQYF.

The chain links TRBV11-2 to TRBJ2-3; D possibly uses TRBD1 or TRBD2 (5 bases each). Germline CDR1 is SGHAT and CDR2 is FQNNGV. CDR3 length: 14 residues. Trimming cost V 3 bases and J 4 bases, with 11 bases left between them. CDR3 sequence (DNA): TGTGCCAGCAGCTTCGGGGACCTCGCAGATACGCAGTATTTT. Protein product: CASSFGDLADTQYF.